This T cell receptor beta chain was sequenced for a study of Ad26.COV2.S vaccination and SARS-CoV-2 variants. Background on the study: The Ad26.COV2.S arm of the COV1001 trial was where the donor was placed. In the study, Ad26.COV2.S was injected intramuscularly once, or twice 56 days apart.

Treatment denoted: approximately 18 received Ad26.COV2.S at low or high dose, single or two shots; 5 received placebo; per-sample allocation not given. Sampling happened 63 days after the first vaccine or placebo injection. In Boston, the donor was an adult between 18-55 years of age. Only in-frame clones appear in the TCRdb table, and some are missing; sequencing was by immunoSEQ multiplex PCR. This sample has approximately 350,000 clones, with around four fifths found just once. Study-level results: In TCR breadth and depth analyses, total T cell responses may have been underestimated.

On this clone: Antigen: not known.

Here the sequenced sample was peripheral blood, taken in a trial of Ad26.COV2.S vaccine versus placebo. The receptor was isolated from a person aged 18-60 years who received the Ad26.COV2.S COVID-19 vaccine or a placebo.

This CDR3 is CAASTGQPSWTQYF. CDR3 DNA: TGTGCCGCAAGTACGGGACAGCCTTCCTGGACCCAGTACTTC. The rearrangement joins TRBV2 to TRBJ2-5, with TRBD1 identical over 7 bases. CDR1 SNHLY and CDR2 FYNNEI come from the germline V gene. V shed 11 bases, J shed 7 bases, and the junction held 16 bases outside the gene matches. There are 14 residues in the CDR3.